These 15 T cell receptor beta chains were all obtained from the same sample, sequenced in a study of Graves' ophthalmopathy and Graves' hyperthyroidism. Amplification from RNA transcripts yielded the TCR beta CDR3 regions. First-round RT-PCR with HTBI primers preceded a second-round multiplex PCR. In TCRdb, the multiplex PCR reads were re-called with MiXCR into one record per CDR3 protein. The profile shows 900,000 to 1,200,000 distinct CDR3 sequences, about two fifths of them singletons. The sample taken for sequencing was peripheral blood or thyroid tissue (not recorded which). These receptors all stem from an adult man with Graves' hyperthyroidism.

The table lists this clonotype with many counts. The V and J genes are TRBV10-3 and TRBJ1-5; D is possibly TRBD1 (5 bases). The CDR3 is made up of 14 amino acids. From germline, CDR1 is ENHRY and CDR2 SYGVKD. Trimming stripped 4 bases from V and 1 base from J, with 8 bases between. The CDR3 protein is CAISADNSNQPQHF. In DNA, the CDR3 is TGTGCCATCAGTGCGGACAACAGCAATCAGCCCCAGCATTTT.

The J gene is TRBJ1-2, the V gene TRBV27; 8 bases fit TRBD1. This CDR3 is 16 amino acids long. The junction had 13 bases not matched to a gene; V was cut back by 5 bases and J by 5 bases. CDR1 is MNHEY, CDR2 SMNVEV, per germline (reference sequence). CDR3 sequence: CASSLYRGGNGYGYTF. CDR3 in DNA: TGTGCCAGCAGTCTGTACAGGGGGGGGAACGGTTATGGCTACACCTTC.

This clonotype was found many times. The chain joins TRBV10-3 to TRBJ2-7, with TRBD1 matching 7 bases. The ends lost 6 bases at V and 5 bases at J; junction bases unmatched: 7. The CDR3 spans 13 residues. Per germline, CDR1 ENHRY and CDR2 SYGVKD. In DNA, the CDR3 is TGTGCCATCAGACCGGGACAGATGGACGAGCAGTACTTC. It yields the protein CAIRPGQMDEQYF.

The chain links TRBV10-2 to TRBJ2-7, with D possibly being TRBD2 (5 bases). Germline V lookup: CDR1 WSHSY, CDR2 SAAADI. Trimming cost V 6 bases and J 2 bases, with 20 bases left between them. The length of the CDR3 is 16 residues. The DNA of the CDR3 is TGCGCCAGCAGCTCGCTCTCTGGGCGGGCCACCTACGAGCAGTACTTC. Protein: CASSSLSGRATYEQYF.

To note about this clonotype: Its ends do not fully match the called genes, so a read error is possible. This sequence joins TRBV10-2 and TRBJ1-1; D is unclear. The CDR3 contains 13 residues. The germline gives CDR1 WSHSY, CDR2 SAAADI. The CDR3 DNA reads as TGCGCCAGCATTTTAGGCGGTGGAACTGAAGCTTCCTTT. It is translated as CASILGGGTEASF.

This chain connects TRBV6-5 to TRBJ1-1; D remains unclear. Deletions cut 0 bases from V and 6 bases from J, with 11 bases between. Germline CDR1 reads MNHEY; CDR2 reads SVGAGI. CDR3 length equals 14 residues. This chain's CDR3 is CASSYSRLGSEAFF. The CDR3 DNA is TGTGCCAGCAGTTACTCGAGGCTGGGGTCTGAAGCTTTCTTT.

Concerning this clonotype itself: Sequence at one end of the junction differs from germline and may be a read error. The chain carries TRBV10-3 and TRBJ2-2, with TRBD1 matching over 10 bases. CDR1 ENHRY and CDR2 SYGVKD come from the germline V gene. This CDR3 has 17 amino acids. The DNA of the CDR3 is TGTGCCAGCAGTCCGGGACAGGGGATATTGATGACCGGGGAGCTGTTTTTT. Translating it yields CASSPGQGILMTGELFF.

To note about this clonotype: A clone one base away is much larger, so this may be a read error. This sequence joins TRBV10-3 and TRBJ2-7; weak D call: TRBD1 (6 bases). Per germline, CDR1 ENHRY and CDR2 SYGVKD. V was cut by 6 bases and J by 6 bases, with 15 bases left in between. This CDR3 spans 13 amino acids. The CDR3 DNA follows: TGTGCCATCAGAAGACCAACAGGGTCCGAGCAGTACTTC. Amino acid sequence: CAIRRPTGSEQYF.

To note about this clonotype: This may be a read error: a much more frequent sequence differs by one nucleotide. The J gene is TRBJ1-5, the V gene TRBV10-3; D is unclear. This CDR3 spans 18 amino acids. V lost 3 bases and J 0 bases, leaving 18 bases between the germline ends. In germline, CDR1 is ENHRY, CDR2 SYGVKD. The CDR3 sequence: CAISDYGFAGYSNQPQHF. Here the CDR3 DNA reads TGTGCCATCAGTGATTACGGTTTCGCGGGTTATAGCAATCAGCCCCAGCATTTT.

The V gene is TRBV7-8, the J gene TRBJ1-4; tentative D call: TRBD1 (5 bases). Per the germline V gene, CDR1 is SGHVS and CDR2 is FQNEAQ. There are 14 residues in the CDR3. V dropped 5 bases and J dropped 7 bases, with 14 bases sitting between them. CDR3 sequence (DNA): TGTGCCAGCAGCCCCGGGGGTGGTGGTGAAAAACTGTTTTTT. As protein: CASSPGGGGEKLFF.

The table lists this clonotype with a few counts. The chain carries TRBV27 and TRBJ1-1; 8 bases agree with TRBD1. The CDR3 loop spans 15 amino acids. V was clipped by 6 bases and J by 5 bases; unmatched bases: 11. Germline lookup yields CDR1 MNHEY and CDR2 SMNVEV (reference sequence). In DNA form, the CDR3 reads TGTGCCAGCAGGAGGACAGGGCTGACACGGACTGAAGCTTTCTTT. Translated: CASRRTGLTRTEAFF.

This clonotype was recorded a few times. The chain couples TRBV9 to TRBJ2-2, with D maybe TRBD2 (6 bases). The CDR3 runs to 14 residues. Germline CDR1 SGDLS, CDR2 YYNGEE. V lost 5 bases, J lost 4 bases, and 12 bases lay in between. The CDR3 sequence is CASRRGQGTGELFF. In DNA, the CDR3 is TGTGCCAGCAGGCGGGGCCAGGGCACCGGGGAGCTGTTTTTT.

This sequence joins TRBV29-1 and TRBJ2-7, with D unclear. The germline V gene encodes CDR1 SQVTM and CDR2 ANQGSEA. The CDR3 length is 13 residues. V was pared by 1 base and J by 2 bases, with 9 bases between. The chain's CDR3 is CSVEGVTTYEQYF. CDR3 in DNA: TGCAGCGTTGAAGGCGTGACCACCTACGAGCAGTACTTC.

This clonotype was seen at least ten times. V and J are TRBV27 and TRBJ1-2, with no clear D. Looked up from germline, CDR1 is MNHEY and CDR2 is SMNVEV (reference sequence). V lost 10 bases to trimming and J lost 7 bases, with 13 bases between them. This CDR3 comprises 11 residues. DNA of the CDR3: TGTGCCACCCTCCACCAGTCTGGCTACACCTTC. Its protein product is CATLHQSGYTF.

The chain carries TRBV7-2 and TRBJ1-2; possibly TRBD1 for D (5 bases). V lost 4 bases and J 3 bases, leaving 15 bases between the germline ends. Germline lookup yields CDR1 SGHTA and CDR2 FQGNSA. The CDR3 sequence is 15 residues long. CDR3 sequence (DNA): TGTGCCAGCAGCTCTAGGCAGACAGTGGACTATGGCTACACCTTC. Translating gives CASSSRQTVDYGYTF.